Shown below are 10 T cell receptor beta chains from a single sample sequenced in a study of T-cell reconstitution after alpha-beta-depleted transplantation in children. Unique molecular identifiers featured in how the TCRbeta library was prepared. TCRdb analysed the PCR reads with MiXCR anew, one entry per CDR3 protein. The table records fewer than 750,000 distinct CDR3 sequences, around 23% of them present only once. The specimen comprised PBMCs, mostly from graft donor cells, sampled 360 days after TCRalphabeta/CD19-depleted stem cell transplant. The receptors originated from a boy in the first two years of life who had a stem cell transplant for acute myeloid leukemia, so the T cells may come from the graft donor.

The CDR3 protein is CASSFETNTGELFF. DNA for the CDR3: TGCGCCAGCAGCTTTGAAACCAACACCGGGGAGCTGTTTTTT. The chain is built from TRBV5-1 and TRBJ2-2; no firm D call. Per germline, CDR1 SGHRS and CDR2 YFSETQ. The CDR3 contains 14 residues. The V end lost 2 bases, the J end lost 2 bases, and 7 bases lay between the germline ends.

This clonotype was observed a few times. The chain uses TRBV20-1 and TRBJ2-5; 10 bases agree with TRBD2. V shed 6 bases, J shed 5 bases, and the junction held 15 bases outside the gene matches. This CDR3 is 16 amino acids long. CDR1 is DFQATT and CDR2 is SNEGSKA in the germline V gene (reference sequence). CDR3 loop: CSATALAGDSGETQYF. As DNA, the CDR3 is TGCAGTGCCACAGCCCTAGCGGGGGACTCGGGGGAGACCCAGTACTTC.

The sample holds a few counts of this clonotype. The CDR3 DNA follows: TGTGCCAGCAGTTACAGTGGGACAGGGGGCGAAAAACTGTTTTTT. Protein sequence: CASSYSGTGGEKLFF. The V and J genes are TRBV6-5 and TRBJ1-4, with 12 positions matching TRBD1. This CDR3 is built from 15 residues. The germline CDR1 and CDR2 sequences are MNHEY and SVGAGI. Trimming took 2 bases from V and 8 from J; bases not matched to a gene: 3.

This clonotype was seen ten or more times. The CDR3 sequence: CASSSGRGSEQYF. DNA for the CDR3: TGTGCCAGCAGCTCGGGCAGGGGAAGCGAGCAGTACTTC. This rearrangement joins TRBV7-9 to TRBJ2-7, with D maybe TRBD1 (6 bases). CDR1 and CDR2 (germline): SEHNR, FQNEAQ (reference sequence). The V and J ends lost 4 bases and 6 bases respectively, with 13 bases between them. There are 13 residues in the CDR3.

This chain links TRBV20-1 with TRBJ2-3; TRBD1 is a possible D gene (5 bases). Trimming cost V 0 bases and J 2 bases, with 9 bases left between them. This CDR3 spans 14 amino acids. Germline-derived CDR1 and CDR2 are DFQATT and SNEGSKA (reference sequence). The CDR3 loop is CSARDRVSTDTQYF. In DNA form, the CDR3 reads TGCAGTGCTAGAGACAGGGTTTCCACAGATACGCAGTATTTT.

This clonotype showed up many times. This sequence joins TRBV28 and TRBJ2-5; a weak D match, TRBD1 (6 bases). Germline V gene sequence: CDR1 MDHEN, CDR2 SYDVKM. This CDR3 has 14 residues. Trimming took 5 bases from V and 5 from J, leaving 15 bases between them. CDR3 DNA: TGTGCCAGCAGTCCCCACAGGGTCGGGGAGACCCAGTACTTC. This translates into CASSPHRVGETQYF.

This chain uses TRBV29-1 with TRBJ1-2; 10 nucleotides line up with TRBD1. CDR1 is SQVTM, CDR2 ANQGSEA, per germline. V trimming: 1 base; J trimming: 2 bases; junction bases outside the gene matches: 4. The length of the CDR3 is 15 residues. As DNA, the CDR3 is TGCAGCGTTGAAGTGCGACAGGGGGCGAACTATGGCTACACCTTC. Its translation is CSVEVRQGANYGYTF.

The V call is TRBV20-1, the J call TRBJ1-5, with TRBD1 as a possible D gene (5 bases). V lost 1 base and J 3 bases, leaving 10 bases between the germline ends. CDR3 length equals 14 residues. In germline, CDR1 is DFQATT, CDR2 SNEGSKA (reference sequence). The CDR3 DNA follows: TGCAGTGCTAGAGCCGACAGCGACAATCAGCCCCAGCATTTT. This translates into CSARADSDNQPQHF.

This clonotype came up a few times. The chain has TRBV7-6 and TRBJ2-3; D is ambiguous. Trimming stripped 5 bases from V and 7 bases from J, with 22 bases between. The CDR3 extends over 16 amino acids. Germline-derived CDR1 and CDR2 are SGHVS and FNYEAQ. CDR3 nucleotide sequence: TGTGCCAGCAGCCACCCAGACACGAGAGGTTCATATACGCAGTATTTT. This gives the protein CASSHPDTRGSYTQYF.

This sequence joins TRBV27 and TRBJ1-1; 11 bases align to TRBD1. This CDR3 region has 15 residues. Germline assignment: CDR1 MNHEY and CDR2 SMNVEV (reference sequence). Losses at the gene ends were 3 bases for V and 2 bases for J; bases not matched to a gene: 2. Written as DNA, the CDR3 is TGTGCCAGCAGTTTGAGGACAGGGGGCAACACTGAAGCTTTCTTT. Its protein product is CASSLRTGGNTEAFF.